This T cell receptor (beta chain) was identified during a study of blood T cell repertoires in COVID-19 (dated by TCRdb to the early 2020s). In terms of the full investigation: Samples covering the acute and convalescent phases of COVID-19 were provided by collaborators in the United States, Italy and Spain. Sample metadata almost always included a de-identified subject ID, COVID-19 status, age in years and sex. The prospective study material was composed of cDNA or gDNA derived from T cells, B-cell-depleted T cells, or PBMCs. Where available, HLA class I and class II types were taken from metadata supplied by the sample provider and were not determined by assay-based typing. The repertoires were released in a freely available public database meant as a resource for research on the immune response to SARS-CoV-2. Samples came from the ongoing ImmuneRACE study (first 160 participants) plus 1,254 subjects from 6 global collaborators. Deeply sampled blood TCRbeta repertoires from subjects exposed to, actively infected with, or recovered from COVID-19 were included in the dataset.

CDR1 and CDR2 are drawn from the germline V gene: MNHEY, SVGAGI. At the junction V is shortened by 6 bases and J by 3 bases; bases outside the gene matches: 7. The CDR3 has 15 amino acids, counting the end cysteine and phenylalanine. Solely the CDR3 DNA is kept, with 45 bases framed from the first base. Findings and caveats that apply to the study as a whole: The quantity of clinical and demographic metadata differed by source and by participant and was supplied without curation.

A note on this clone: Its antigen specificity is not known. One base away there is no much larger clone; base qualities are not given.

The collaborating institutions used their own protocols to collect whole blood in K2EDTA tubes. Collaborator samples were shipped for TCRbeta analysis as frozen whole blood, isolated PBMCs, or DNA extracted from either sample type. The immunoSEQ Assay, a bias-controlled multiplex PCR, was used to amplify TCRbeta CDR3 regions from genomic DNA. In the paper's pipeline: The number of nucleated cells in each sample was estimated from the amplification of reference gene primers within the assay. Sequence reads were collapsed and filtered to measure the absolute abundance of every unique TCRbeta CDR3 rearrangement. For each sample, productive Simpson clonality was calculated as the square root of Simpson's diversity index across productive rearrangements. TCRdb took over this immuneACCESS table, retaining in-frame rearrangements with V and J assigned. Such tables are incomplete; in checked studies, under half of the missing clones stem from an unresolved V gene, and the remainder is unexplained. Clonal size and the V and J genes are those of that table, whereas D and trimming came from the DNA. The table for this sample lists approximately 210,000 clones; approximately 85% of them were counted only once. The ten largest account for 4% to 6% of the sample.

The sequence is built from TRBV6-5 and TRBJ1-4; 7 central nucleotides agree with TRBD1. The source material was peripheral blood. The source of this sequence is a woman in her 70s with active or convalescent COVID-19. The CDR3 here reads CASSLETGPNEKLFF. The DNA is TGTGCCAGCAGCCTAGAGACAGGGCCTAATGAAAAACTGTTTTTT.